This TCR beta chain was recorded in a study of PD-L1 blockade in urothelial cancer. Study overall: Patients began atezolizumab, 1,200 mg intravenously every 3 weeks, at some point between 2012 and 2014.

Trimming removed 4 bases from V and 0 bases from J, with 13 bases in between. CDR1 and CDR2 from the germline V gene are SEHNR and FQNEAQ (reference sequence). The CDR3 contains 16 residues. This clone is a singleton in its sample. Only in-frame clones appear in the TCRdb table, and some are missing; sequencing was by immunoSEQ multiplex PCR. The sample yields over 65,000 clones, 80% to 85% seen once. The chain links TRBV7-9 to TRBJ1-3; D is unresolved. Here the sequenced sample was PBMCs, taken around atezolizumab (anti-PD-L1) treatment. This receptor was identified in a man aged 70-80 years with urothelial cancer. For the CDR3, the DNA is TGTGCCAGCAGCTCCCCTGACTGGTACTCTGGAAACACCATATATTTT. Translation gives CASSSPDWYSGNTIYF.